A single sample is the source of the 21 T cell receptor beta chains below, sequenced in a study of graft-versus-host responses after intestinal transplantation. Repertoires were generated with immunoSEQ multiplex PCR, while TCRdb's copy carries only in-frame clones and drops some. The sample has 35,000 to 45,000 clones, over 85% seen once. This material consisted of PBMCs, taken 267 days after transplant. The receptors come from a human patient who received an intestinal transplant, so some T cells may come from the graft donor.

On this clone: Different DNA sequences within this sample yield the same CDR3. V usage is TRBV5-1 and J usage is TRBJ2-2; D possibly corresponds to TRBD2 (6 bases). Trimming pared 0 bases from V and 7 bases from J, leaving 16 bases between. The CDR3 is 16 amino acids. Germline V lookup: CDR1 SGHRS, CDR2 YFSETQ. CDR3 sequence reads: CASSLAEGRHGGELFF. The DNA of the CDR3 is TGCGCCAGCAGCTTGGCCGAGGGGAGGCATGGCGGGGAGCTGTTTTTT.

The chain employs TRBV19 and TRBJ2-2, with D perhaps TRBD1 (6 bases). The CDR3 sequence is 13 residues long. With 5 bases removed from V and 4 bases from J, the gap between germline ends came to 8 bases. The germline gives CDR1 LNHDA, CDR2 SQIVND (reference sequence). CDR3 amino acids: CASSAQGTGELFF. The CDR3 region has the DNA TGTGCCAGTAGTGCACAGGGCACCGGGGAGCTGTTTTTT.

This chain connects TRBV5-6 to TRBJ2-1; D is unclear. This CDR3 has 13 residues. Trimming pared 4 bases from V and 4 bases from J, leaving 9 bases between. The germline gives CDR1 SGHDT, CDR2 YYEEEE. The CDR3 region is CASSPESYNEQFF. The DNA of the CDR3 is TGTGCCAGCAGCCCGGAGAGTTACAATGAGCAGTTCTTC. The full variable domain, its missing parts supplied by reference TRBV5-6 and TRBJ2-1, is DAGVTQSPTHLIKTRGQQVTLRCSPKSGHDTVSWYQQALGQGPQFIFQYYEEEERQRGNFPDRFSGHQFPNYSSELNVNALLLGDSALYLCASSPESYNEQFFGPGTRLTVL.

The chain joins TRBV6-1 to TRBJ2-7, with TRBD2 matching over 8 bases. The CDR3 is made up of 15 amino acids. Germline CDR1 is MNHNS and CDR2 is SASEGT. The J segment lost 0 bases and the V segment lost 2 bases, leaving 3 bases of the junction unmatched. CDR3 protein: CASSELAGSSYEQYF. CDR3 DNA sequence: TGTGCCAGCAGTGAACTAGCGGGCAGCTCCTACGAGCAGTACTTC.

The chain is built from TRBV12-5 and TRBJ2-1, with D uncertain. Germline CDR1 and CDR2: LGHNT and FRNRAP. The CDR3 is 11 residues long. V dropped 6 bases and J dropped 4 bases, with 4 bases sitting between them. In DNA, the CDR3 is TGTGCTAGTGGCCATTACAATGAGCAGTTCTTC. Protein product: CASGHYNEQFF. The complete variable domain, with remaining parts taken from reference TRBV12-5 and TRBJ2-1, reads DARVTQTPRHKVTEMGQEVTMRCQPILGHNTVFWYRQTMMQGLELLAYFRNRAPLDDSGMPKDRFSAEMPDATLATLKIQPSEPRDSAVYFCASGHYNEQFFGPGTRLTVL.

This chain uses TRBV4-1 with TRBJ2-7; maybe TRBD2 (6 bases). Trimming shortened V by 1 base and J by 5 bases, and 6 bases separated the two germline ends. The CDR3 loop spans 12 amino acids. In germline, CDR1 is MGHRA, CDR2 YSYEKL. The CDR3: CASSQGGDEQYF. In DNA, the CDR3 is TGCGCCAGCAGCCAAGGGGGGGACGAGCAGTACTTC.

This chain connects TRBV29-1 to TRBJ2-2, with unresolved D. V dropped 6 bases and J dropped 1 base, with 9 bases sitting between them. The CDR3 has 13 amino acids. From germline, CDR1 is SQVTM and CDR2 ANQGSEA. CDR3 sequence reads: CSVKEGNTGELFF. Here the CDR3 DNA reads TGCAGCGTCAAGGAAGGGAACACCGGGGAGCTGTTTTTT.

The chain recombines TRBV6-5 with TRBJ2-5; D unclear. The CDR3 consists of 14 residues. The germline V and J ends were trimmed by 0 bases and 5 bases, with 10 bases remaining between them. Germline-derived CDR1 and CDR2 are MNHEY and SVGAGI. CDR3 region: CASSYSEKRETQYF. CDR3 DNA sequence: TGTGCCAGCAGTTACTCCGAGAAGAGGGAGACCCAGTACTTC.

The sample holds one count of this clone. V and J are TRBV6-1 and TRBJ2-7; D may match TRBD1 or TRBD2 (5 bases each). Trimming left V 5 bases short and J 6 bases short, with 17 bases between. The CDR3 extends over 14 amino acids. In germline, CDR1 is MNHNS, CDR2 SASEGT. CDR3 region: CASSFTGQGGEQYF. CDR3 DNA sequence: TGTGCCAGCAGTTTCACGGGGCAGGGTGGCGAGCAGTACTTC.

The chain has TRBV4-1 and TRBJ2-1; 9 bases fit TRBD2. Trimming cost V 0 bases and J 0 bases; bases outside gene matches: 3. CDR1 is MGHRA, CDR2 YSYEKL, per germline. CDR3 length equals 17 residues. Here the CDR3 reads CASSQDKAGGSYNEQFF. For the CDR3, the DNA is TGCGCCAGCAGCCAAGATAAAGCGGGGGGCTCCTACAATGAGCAGTTCTTC.

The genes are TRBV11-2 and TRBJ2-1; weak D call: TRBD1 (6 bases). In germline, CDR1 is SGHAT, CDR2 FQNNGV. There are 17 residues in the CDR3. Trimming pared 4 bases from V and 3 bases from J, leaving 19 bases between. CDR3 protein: CASSSPPDSGFYNEQFF. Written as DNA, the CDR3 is TGTGCCAGCAGCTCCCCCCCGGACAGTGGCTTCTACAATGAGCAGTTCTTC.

The CDR3 nucleotides read TGTGCCAGCAGCCCCATGGGGAAGGGCGAAGCTTTCTTT. It yields the protein CASSPMGKGEAFF. This chain joins TRBV9 and TRBJ1-1; D is unclear. The CDR3 has 13 amino acids. Trimming left V 4 bases short and J 8 bases short, with 15 bases between. Looked up from germline, CDR1 is SGDLS and CDR2 is YYNGEE.

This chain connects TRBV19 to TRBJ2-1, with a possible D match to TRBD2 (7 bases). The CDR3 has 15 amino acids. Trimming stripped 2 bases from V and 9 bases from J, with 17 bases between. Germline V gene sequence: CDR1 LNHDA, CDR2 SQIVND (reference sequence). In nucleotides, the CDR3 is TGTGCCAGTAGTATAATTGGGGGGGCCTTTGGTGAGCAGTTCTTC. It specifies CASSIIGGAFGEQFF. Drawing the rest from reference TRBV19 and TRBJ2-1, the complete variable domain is DGGITQSPKYLFRKEGQNVTLSCEQNLNHDAMYWYRQDPGQGLRLIYYSQIVNDFQKGDIAEGYSVSREKKESFPLTVTSAQKNPTAFYLCASSIIGGAFGEQFFGPGTRLTVL.

The CDR3 DNA is TGTGCCTGGAGTCAGGGCACGTACTACTATGGCTACACCTTC. It specifies CAWSQGTYYYGYTF. The genes are TRBV30 and TRBJ1-2, with a possible D match to TRBD1 (5 bases). V lost 2 bases to trimming and J lost 3 bases, with 13 bases between them. There are 14 residues in the CDR3. Germline CDR1 reads GTSNPN; CDR2 reads SVGIG (reference sequence). Based on the CDR3 plus reference TRBV30 and TRBJ1-2, the full variable domain is SQTIHQWPATLVQPVGSPLSLECTVEGTSNPNLYWYRQAAGRGLQLLFYSVGIGQISSEVPQNLSASRPQDRQFILSSKKLLLSDSGFYLCAWSQGTYYYGYTFGSGTRLTVV.

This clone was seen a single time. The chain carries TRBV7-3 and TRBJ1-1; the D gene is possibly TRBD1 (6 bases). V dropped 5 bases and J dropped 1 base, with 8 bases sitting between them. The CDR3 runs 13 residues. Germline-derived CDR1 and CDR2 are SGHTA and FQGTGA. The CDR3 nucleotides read TGTGCCAGCAGCGTACAGGGGAACACTGAAGCTTTCTTT. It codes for CASSVQGNTEAFF.

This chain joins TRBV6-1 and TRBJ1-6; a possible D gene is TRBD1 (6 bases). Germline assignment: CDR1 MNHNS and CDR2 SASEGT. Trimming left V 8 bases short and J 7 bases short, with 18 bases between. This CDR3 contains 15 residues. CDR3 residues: CASRWDPTGNSPLHF. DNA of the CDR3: TGTGCCAGCCGGTGGGATCCGACAGGCAATTCACCCCTCCACTTT.

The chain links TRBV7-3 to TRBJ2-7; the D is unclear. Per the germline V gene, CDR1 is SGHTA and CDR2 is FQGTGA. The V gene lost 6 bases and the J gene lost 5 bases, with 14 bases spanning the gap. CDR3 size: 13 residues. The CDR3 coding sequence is TGTGCCAGCAGGGACGAAGGGCGCCACGAGCAGTACTTC. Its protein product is CASRDEGRHEQYF.

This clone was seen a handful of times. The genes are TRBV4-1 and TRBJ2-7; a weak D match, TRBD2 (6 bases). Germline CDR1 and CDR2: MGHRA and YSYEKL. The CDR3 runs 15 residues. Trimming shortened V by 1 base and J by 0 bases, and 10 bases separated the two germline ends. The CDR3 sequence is CASSQGRGLSYEQYF. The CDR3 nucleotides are TGCGCCAGCAGCCAAGGGCGGGGCCTCTCCTACGAGCAGTACTTC.

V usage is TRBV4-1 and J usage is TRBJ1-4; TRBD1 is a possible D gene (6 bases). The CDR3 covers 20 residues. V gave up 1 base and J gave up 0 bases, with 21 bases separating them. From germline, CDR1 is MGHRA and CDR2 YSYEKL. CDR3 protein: CASSQGLFRDTDATNEKLFF. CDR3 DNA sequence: TGCGCCAGCAGCCAAGGCCTATTCCGGGACACCGATGCAACTAATGAAAAACTGTTTTTT.

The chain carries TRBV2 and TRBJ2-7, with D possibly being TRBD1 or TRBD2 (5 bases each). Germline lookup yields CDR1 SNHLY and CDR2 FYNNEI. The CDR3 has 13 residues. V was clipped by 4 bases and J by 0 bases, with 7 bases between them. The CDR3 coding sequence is TGTGCCAGCAGTGGGGACGGCTCCTACGAGCAGTACTTC. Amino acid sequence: CASSGDGSYEQYF. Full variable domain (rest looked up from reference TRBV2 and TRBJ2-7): EPEVTQTPSHQVTQMGQEVILRCVPISNHLYFYWYRQILGQKVEFLVSFYNNEISEKSEIFDDQFSVERPDGSNFTLKIRSTKLEDSAMYFCASSGDGSYEQYFGPGTRLTVT.

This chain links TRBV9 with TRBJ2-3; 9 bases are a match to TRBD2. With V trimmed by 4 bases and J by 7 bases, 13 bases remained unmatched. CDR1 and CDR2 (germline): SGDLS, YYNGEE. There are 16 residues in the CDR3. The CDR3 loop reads CASSRIASGEFNTQYF. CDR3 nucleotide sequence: TGTGCCAGCAGCCGAATAGCTAGCGGGGAGTTCAATACGCAGTATTTT.